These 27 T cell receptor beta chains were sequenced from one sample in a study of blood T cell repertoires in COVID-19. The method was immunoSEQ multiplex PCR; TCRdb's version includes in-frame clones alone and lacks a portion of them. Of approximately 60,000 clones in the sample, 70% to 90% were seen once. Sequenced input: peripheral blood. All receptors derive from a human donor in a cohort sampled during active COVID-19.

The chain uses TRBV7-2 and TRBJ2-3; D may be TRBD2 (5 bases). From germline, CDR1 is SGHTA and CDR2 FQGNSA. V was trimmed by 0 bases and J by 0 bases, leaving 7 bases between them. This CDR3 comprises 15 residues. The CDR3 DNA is TGTGCCAGCAGCTTAGCCGGCGGGAGCACAGATACGCAGTATTTT. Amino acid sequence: CASSLAGGSTDTQYF.

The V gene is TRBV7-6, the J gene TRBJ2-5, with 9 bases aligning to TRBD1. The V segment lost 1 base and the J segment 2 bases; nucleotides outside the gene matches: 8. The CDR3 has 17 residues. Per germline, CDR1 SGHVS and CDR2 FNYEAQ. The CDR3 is CASSLGVAGTGQETQYF. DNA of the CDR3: TGTGCCAGCAGCTTAGGGGTCGCTGGGACAGGGCAAGAGACCCAGTACTTC.

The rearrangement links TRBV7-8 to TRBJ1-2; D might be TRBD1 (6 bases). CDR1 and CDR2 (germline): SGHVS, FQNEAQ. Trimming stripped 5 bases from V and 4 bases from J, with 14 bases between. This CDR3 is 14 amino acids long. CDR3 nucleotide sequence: TGTGCCAGCAGCCCCAGGGGTCCCTCCTATGGCTACACCTTC. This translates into CASSPRGPSYGYTF.

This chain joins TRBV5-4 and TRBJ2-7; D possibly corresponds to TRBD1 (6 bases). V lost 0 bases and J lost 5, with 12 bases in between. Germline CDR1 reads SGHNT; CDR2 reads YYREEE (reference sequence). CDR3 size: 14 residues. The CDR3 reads CASSLDGGWDEQYF. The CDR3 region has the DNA TGTGCCAGCAGCTTGGATGGGGGCTGGGACGAGCAGTACTTC.

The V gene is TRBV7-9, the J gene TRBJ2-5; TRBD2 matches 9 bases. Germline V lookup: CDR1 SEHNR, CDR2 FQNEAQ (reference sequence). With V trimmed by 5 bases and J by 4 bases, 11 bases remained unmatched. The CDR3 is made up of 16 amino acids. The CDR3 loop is CASSPILRGGGETQYF. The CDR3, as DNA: TGTGCCAGCAGCCCTATTTTGCGGGGGGGCGGAGAGACCCAGTACTTC.

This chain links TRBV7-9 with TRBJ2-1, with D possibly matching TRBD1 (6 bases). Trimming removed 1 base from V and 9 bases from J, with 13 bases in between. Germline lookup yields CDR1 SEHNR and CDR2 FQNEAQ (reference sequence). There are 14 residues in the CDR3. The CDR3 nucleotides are TGTGCCAGCAGCTTAGGAGGGGGTTATGGTGAGCAGTTCTTC. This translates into CASSLGGGYGEQFF. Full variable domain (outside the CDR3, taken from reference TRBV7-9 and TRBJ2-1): DTGVSQNPRHKITKRGQNVTFRCDPISEHNRLYWYRQTLGQGPEFLTYFQNEAQLEKSRLLSDRFSAERPKGSFSTLEIQRTEQGDSAMYLCASSLGGGYGEQFFGPGTRLTVL.

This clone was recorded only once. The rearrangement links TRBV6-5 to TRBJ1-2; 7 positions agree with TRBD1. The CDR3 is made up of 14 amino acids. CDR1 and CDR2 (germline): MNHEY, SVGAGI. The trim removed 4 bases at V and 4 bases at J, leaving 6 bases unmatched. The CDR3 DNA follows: TGTGCCAGCAGTTGGGACAGCCCAACCTATGGCTACACCTTC. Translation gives CASSWDSPTYGYTF.

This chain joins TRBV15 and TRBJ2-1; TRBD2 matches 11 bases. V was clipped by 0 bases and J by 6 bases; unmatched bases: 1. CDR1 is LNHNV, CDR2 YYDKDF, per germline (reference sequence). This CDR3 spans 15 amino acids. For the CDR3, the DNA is TGTGCCACCAGCAGAGATAGCGGGGGGGCCAATGAGCAGTTCTTC. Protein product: CATSRDSGGANEQFF.

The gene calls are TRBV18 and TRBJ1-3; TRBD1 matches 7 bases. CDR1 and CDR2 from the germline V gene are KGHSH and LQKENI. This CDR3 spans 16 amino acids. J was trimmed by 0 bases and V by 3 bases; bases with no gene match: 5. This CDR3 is CASSPTTGTSGNTIYF. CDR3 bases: TGTGCCAGCTCACCGACGACAGGGACCTCTGGAAACACCATATATTTT. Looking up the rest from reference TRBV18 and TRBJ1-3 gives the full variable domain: NAGVMQNPRHLVRRRGQEARLRCSPMKGHSHVYWYRQLPEEGLKFMVYLQKENIIDESGMPKERFSAEFPKEGPSILRIQQVVRGDSAAYFCASSPTTGTSGNTIYFGEGSWLTVV.

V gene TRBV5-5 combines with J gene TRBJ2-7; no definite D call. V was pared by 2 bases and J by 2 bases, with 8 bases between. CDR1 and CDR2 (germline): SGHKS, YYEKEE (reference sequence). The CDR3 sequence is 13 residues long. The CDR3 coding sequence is TGTGCCAGCAGCTTATATGGGCCCTACGAGCAGTACTTC. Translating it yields CASSLYGPYEQYF.

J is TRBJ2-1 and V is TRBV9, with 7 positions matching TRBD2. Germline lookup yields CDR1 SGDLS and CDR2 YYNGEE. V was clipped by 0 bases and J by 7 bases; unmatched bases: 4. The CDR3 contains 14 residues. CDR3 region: CASSVVWGGNEQFF. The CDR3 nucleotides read TGTGCCAGCAGCGTAGTCTGGGGGGGGAATGAGCAGTTCTTC.

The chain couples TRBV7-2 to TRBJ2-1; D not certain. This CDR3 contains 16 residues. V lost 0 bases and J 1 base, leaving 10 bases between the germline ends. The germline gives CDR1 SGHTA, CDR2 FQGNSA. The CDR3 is CASSLAPDSSYNEQFF. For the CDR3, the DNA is TGTGCCAGCAGCTTAGCTCCAGACTCTTCCTACAATGAGCAGTTCTTC.

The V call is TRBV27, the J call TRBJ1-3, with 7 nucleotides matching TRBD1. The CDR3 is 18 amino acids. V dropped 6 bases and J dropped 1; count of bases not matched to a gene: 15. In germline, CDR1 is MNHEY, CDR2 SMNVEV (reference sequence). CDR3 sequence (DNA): TGTGCCAGCAGCCCGAGACAGGGTCGGCGGGGATCTGGAAACACCATATATTTT. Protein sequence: CASSPRQGRRGSGNTIYF.

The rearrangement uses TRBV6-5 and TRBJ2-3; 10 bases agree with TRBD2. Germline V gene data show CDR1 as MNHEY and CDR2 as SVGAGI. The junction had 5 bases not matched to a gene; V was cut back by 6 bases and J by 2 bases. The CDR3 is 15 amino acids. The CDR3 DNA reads TGTGCCAGCAGGCGACTAGCGGGTACCACAGATACGCAGTATTTT. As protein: CASRRLAGTTDTQYF.

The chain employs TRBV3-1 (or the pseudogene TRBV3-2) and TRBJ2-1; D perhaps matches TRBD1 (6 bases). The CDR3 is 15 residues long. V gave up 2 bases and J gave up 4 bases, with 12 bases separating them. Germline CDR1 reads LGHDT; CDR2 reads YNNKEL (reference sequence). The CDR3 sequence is CASSQITGPYNEQFF. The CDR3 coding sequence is TGTGCCAGCAGCCAAATTACAGGGCCTTACAATGAGCAGTTCTTC.

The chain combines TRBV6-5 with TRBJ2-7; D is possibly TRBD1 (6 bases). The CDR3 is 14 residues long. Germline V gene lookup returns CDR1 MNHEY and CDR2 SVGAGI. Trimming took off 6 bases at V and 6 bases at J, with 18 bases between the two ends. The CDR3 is CASSLGQGRIEQYF. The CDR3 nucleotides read TGTGCCAGCAGCCTGGGGCAGGGGCGGATCGAGCAGTACTTC.

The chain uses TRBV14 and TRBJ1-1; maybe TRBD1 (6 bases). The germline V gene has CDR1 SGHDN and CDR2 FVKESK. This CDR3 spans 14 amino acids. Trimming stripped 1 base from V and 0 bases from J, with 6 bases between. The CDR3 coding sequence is TGTGCCAGCAGCCAAGGGACAGTGAACACTGAAGCTTTCTTT. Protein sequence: CASSQGTVNTEAFF.

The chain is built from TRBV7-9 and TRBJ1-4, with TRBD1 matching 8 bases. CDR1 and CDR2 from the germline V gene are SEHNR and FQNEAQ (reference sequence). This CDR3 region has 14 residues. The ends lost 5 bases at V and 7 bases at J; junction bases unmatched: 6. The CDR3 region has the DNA TGTGCCAGCAGCCCGCAGGGGGCGAGTGAAAAACTGTTTTTT. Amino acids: CASSPQGASEKLFF.

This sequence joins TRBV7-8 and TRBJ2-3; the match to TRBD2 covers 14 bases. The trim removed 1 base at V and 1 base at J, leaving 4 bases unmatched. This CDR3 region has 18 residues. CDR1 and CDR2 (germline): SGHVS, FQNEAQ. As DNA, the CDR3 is TGTGCCAGCAGCTTAGTTTGGACTAGCGGGGGGCGCACAGATACGCAGTATTTT. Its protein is CASSLVWTSGGRTDTQYF.

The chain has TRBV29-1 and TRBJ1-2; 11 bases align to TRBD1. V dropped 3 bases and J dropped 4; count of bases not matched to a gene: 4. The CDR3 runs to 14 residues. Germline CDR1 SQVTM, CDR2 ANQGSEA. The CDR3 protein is CSVEDRGPAYGYTF. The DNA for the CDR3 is TGCAGCGTTGAGGACAGGGGGCCTGCCTATGGCTACACCTTC.

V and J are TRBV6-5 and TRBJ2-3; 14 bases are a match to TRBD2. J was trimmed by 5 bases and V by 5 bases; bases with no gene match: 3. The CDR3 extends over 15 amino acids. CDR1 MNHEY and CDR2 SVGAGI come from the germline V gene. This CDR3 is CASSRLAGGVDTQYF. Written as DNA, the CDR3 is TGTGCCAGCAGTCGACTAGCGGGGGGGGTAGATACGCAGTATTTT.

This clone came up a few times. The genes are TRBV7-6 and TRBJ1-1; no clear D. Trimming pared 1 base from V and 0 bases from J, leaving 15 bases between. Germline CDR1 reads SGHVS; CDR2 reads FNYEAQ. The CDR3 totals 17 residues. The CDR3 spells CASSLGAGEGMNTEAFF. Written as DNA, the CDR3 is TGTGCCAGCAGCTTAGGTGCAGGAGAGGGCATGAACACTGAAGCTTTCTTT. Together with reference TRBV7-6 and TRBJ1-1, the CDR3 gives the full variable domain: GAGVSQSPRYKVTKRGQDVALRCDPISGHVSLYWYRQALGQGPEFLTYFNYEAQQDKSGLPNDRFSAERPEGSISTLTIQRTEQRDSAMYRCASSLGAGEGMNTEAFFGQGTRLTVV.

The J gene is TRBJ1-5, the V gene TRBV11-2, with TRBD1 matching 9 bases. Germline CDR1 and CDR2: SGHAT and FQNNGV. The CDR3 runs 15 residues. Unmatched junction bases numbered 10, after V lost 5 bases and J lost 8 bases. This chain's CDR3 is CASSPMTGGGEPQHF. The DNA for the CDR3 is TGTGCCAGCAGCCCAATGACAGGGGGTGGGGAGCCCCAGCATTTT.

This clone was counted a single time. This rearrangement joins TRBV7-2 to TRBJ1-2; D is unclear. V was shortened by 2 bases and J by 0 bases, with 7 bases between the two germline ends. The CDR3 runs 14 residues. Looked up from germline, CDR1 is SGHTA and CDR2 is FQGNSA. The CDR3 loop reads CASSLNSPNYGYTF. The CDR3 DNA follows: TGTGCCAGCAGCTTAAACAGCCCTAACTATGGCTACACCTTC.

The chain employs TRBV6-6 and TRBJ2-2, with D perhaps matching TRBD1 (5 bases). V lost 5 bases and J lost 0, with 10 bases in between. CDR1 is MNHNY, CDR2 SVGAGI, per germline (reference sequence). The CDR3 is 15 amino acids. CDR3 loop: CASSTTAANTGELFF. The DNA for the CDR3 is TGTGCCAGCAGTACGACAGCTGCGAACACCGGGGAGCTGTTTTTT.

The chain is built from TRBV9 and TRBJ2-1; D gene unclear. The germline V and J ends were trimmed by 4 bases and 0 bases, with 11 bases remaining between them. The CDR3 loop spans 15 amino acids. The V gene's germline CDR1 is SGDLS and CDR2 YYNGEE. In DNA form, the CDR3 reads TGTGCCAGCAGCCCCATGAGTAGCTCCTACAATGAGCAGTTCTTC. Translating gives CASSPMSSSYNEQFF.

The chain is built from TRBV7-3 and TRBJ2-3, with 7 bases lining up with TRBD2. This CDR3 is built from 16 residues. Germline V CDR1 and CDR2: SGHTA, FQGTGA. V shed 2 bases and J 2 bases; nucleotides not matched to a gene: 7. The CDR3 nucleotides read TGTGCCAGCAGCTTATATGCGGGGGTTTCCACAGATACGCAGTATTTT. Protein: CASSLYAGVSTDTQYF.